This T cell receptor (beta chain) was identified in a study of shared clonotypes between healthy human individuals. V was pared by 2 bases and J by 6 bases, with 14 bases between. This CDR3 has 15 residues. The germline CDR1 and CDR2 sequences are SGHRS and YFSETQ. Profiling relied on immunoSEQ multiplex PCR, and the TCRdb table lists in-frame clones only, not all of them. Of roughly 2 million clones listed, roughly 95% are singletons. What was sequenced was naive CD4+ T cells sorted from blood. Documented subset: CD45RA+ positively selected. The receptor comes from a man aged 18 to 30 in good health. V usage is TRBV5-1 and J usage is TRBJ2-2; D is undetermined. CDR3 residues: CASSLTSWASGELFF. As DNA, the CDR3 is TGCGCCAGCAGCTTAACAAGCTGGGCTTCCGGGGAGCTGTTTTTT.